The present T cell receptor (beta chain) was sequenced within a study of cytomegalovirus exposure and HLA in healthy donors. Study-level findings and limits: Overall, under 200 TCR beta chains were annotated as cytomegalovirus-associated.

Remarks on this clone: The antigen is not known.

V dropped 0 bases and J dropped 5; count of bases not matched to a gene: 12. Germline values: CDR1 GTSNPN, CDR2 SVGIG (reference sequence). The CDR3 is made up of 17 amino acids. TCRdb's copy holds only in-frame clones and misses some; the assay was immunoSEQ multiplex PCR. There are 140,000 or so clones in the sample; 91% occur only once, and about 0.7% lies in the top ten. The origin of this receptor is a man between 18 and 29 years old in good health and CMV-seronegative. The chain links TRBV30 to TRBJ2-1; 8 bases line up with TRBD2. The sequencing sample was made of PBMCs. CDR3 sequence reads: CAWSVLGGRRNNNEQFF. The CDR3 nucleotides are TGTGCCTGGAGTGTACTTGGCGGGAGGAGAAACAACAATGAGCAGTTCTTC.